The 27 T cell receptor beta chains presented below share a single source sample, sequenced in a study of T cells in Graves' hyperthyroidism and ophthalmopathy. RNA transcripts served as the template for amplifying TCR beta CDR3 regions. During a first-round RT-PCR of the TCR CDR3, the HTBI primer set was used. TCRdb reanalysed the multiplex PCR reads using MiXCR and keeps one entry per CDR3 protein. Here the sample spans 250,000 to 300,000 distinct CDR3 sequences, less than 20% being singletons. The sample taken for sequencing was blood. The receptor set was obtained from a man aged 45-65 years with Graves' ophthalmopathy.

This clonotype was observed at least ten times. V and J are TRBV3-1 and TRBJ1-2; D gene ambiguous. Per the germline V gene, CDR1 is LGHDT and CDR2 is YNNKEL (reference sequence). The V end was cut by 3 bases, the J end by 8 bases, with 10 bases between. The CDR3 runs to 12 residues. Written as DNA, the CDR3 is TGTGCCAGCAGCCACGCCAGTATCGGCTACACCTTC. Translated, it gives CASSHASIGYTF.

The sample holds many counts of this clonotype. The chain recombines TRBV20-1 with TRBJ2-7, with TRBD2 as a possible D gene (7 bases). Germline assignment: CDR1 DFQATT and CDR2 SNEGSKA (reference sequence). Trimming removed 1 base at V and 4 bases at J, with 14 bases between. CDR3 length equals 14 residues. The CDR3 is CSARVRERGYEQYF. CDR3 DNA: TGCAGTGCTAGAGTGCGGGAGAGGGGGTACGAGCAGTACTTC.

The chain couples TRBV12-3 or TRBV12-4 to TRBJ2-7, with TRBD1 matching over 7 bases. CDR3 length: 14 residues. Losses at the gene ends were 2 bases for V and 2 bases for J; bases not matched to a gene: 3. The DNA of the CDR3 is TGTGCCAGCAGTTTATATCAGGGGGCCTACGAGCAGTACTTC. Amino acid sequence: CASSLYQGAYEQYF.

This clonotype was picked up many times. The chain links TRBV11-2 to TRBJ2-2; the D gene is possibly TRBD1 (5 bases). Trimming removed 4 bases from V and 4 bases from J, with 10 bases in between. Per germline, CDR1 SGHAT and CDR2 FQNNGV. This CDR3 region has 14 residues. The CDR3 DNA reads TGTGCCAGCAGCTCACAGGTATCCACCGGGGAGCTGTTTTTT. Its translation: CASSSQVSTGELFF. The whole variable domain, filled in from reference TRBV11-2 and TRBJ2-2, reads EAGVAQSPRYKIIEKRQSVAFWCNPISGHATLYWYQQILGQGPKLLIQFQNNGVVDDSQLPKDRFSAERLKGVDSTLKIQPAKLEDSAVYLCASSSQVSTGELFFGEGSRLTVL.

This clonotype was picked up a small number of times. The chain employs TRBV9 and TRBJ1-2; TRBD1 matches 8 bases. There are 16 residues in the CDR3. CDR1 SGDLS and CDR2 YYNGEE come from the germline V gene. V trimming: 0 bases; J trimming: 6 bases; junction bases outside the gene matches: 10. DNA for the CDR3: TGTGCCAGCAGCGTAGAGTATGGGCAGGGGGCCGATGGCTACACCTTC. It translates to CASSVEYGQGADGYTF. The full variable domain, completed using reference TRBV9 and TRBJ1-2, is DSGVTQTPKHLITATGQRVTLRCSPRSGDLSVYWYQQSLDQGLQFLIQYYNGEERAKGNILERFSAQQFPDLHSELNLSSLELGDSALYFCASSVEYGQGADGYTFGSGTRLTVV.

The chain links TRBV7-8 to TRBJ2-6; unclear D gene. The CDR3 spans 14 residues. Trimming took off 7 bases at V and 7 bases at J, with 14 bases between the two ends. Germline V gives CDR1 SGHVS, CDR2 FQNEAQ. CDR3 sequence reads: CASTINLGANVLTF. In nucleotides, the CDR3 is TGTGCCAGCACTATAAATCTGGGCGCCAACGTCCTGACTTTC.

CDR3 bases: TGTGCCAGCAGTCCTACACAGGCCCCGGGTGGCTACACCTTC. This translates into CASSPTQAPGGYTF. The chain is built from TRBV12-3 or TRBV12-4 and TRBJ1-2, with D tentatively TRBD1 (5 bases). This CDR3 has 14 residues. Trimming shortened V by 5 bases and J by 7 bases, and 17 bases separated the two germline ends.

In its sample, this clonotype was seen many times. The chain employs TRBV2 and TRBJ2-2, with TRBD1 matching over 9 bases. Germline lookup yields CDR1 SNHLY and CDR2 FYNNEI. The CDR3 is 14 amino acids. The V segment lost 5 bases and the J segment 5 bases; nucleotides outside the gene matches: 3. CDR3: CASSPTGGTGELFF. The CDR3 DNA reads as TGTGCCAGCAGTCCGACAGGGGGAACCGGGGAGCTGTTTTTT.

A few counts support this clonotype. The chain carries TRBV3-1 and TRBJ2-7; TRBD1 aligns across 7 bases. With V trimmed by 2 bases and J by 7 bases, 8 bases remained unmatched. The CDR3 covers 14 residues. Germline CDR1 is LGHDT and CDR2 is YNNKEL (reference sequence). The CDR3 protein is CASSQTPQGLEQYF. CDR3 sequence (DNA): TGTGCCAGCAGCCAAACACCACAGGGGTTGGAGCAGTACTTC.

Worth noting for this clonotype: It may be a read error: a sequence one base away is much more abundant. The chain carries TRBV13 and TRBJ1-3; no firm D call. The CDR3 has 12 amino acids. Germline V gene lookup returns CDR1 PRHDT and CDR2 FYEKMQ (reference sequence). The CDR3, as DNA: TGTGCCAGCCCCACCTCTGGAAACACCATGTATTTT. It codes for CASPTSGNTMYF.

The V and J genes are TRBV20-1 and TRBJ1-5; D is undetermined. V lost 6 bases to trimming and J lost 7 bases, with 22 bases between them. From germline, CDR1 is DFQATT and CDR2 SNEGSKA (reference sequence). CDR3 length: 15 amino acids. CDR3 residues: CSALPPGGVDQPQHF. The CDR3 DNA is TGCAGTGCCCTCCCCCCGGGCGGGGTGGACCAGCCCCAGCATTTT.

This clonotype came up many times. The chain has TRBV28 and TRBJ2-1, with 7 bases identical to TRBD2. Germline loops: CDR1 MDHEN, CDR2 SYDVKM. The CDR3 covers 16 residues. The trim removed 3 bases at V and 0 bases at J, leaving 5 bases unmatched. The CDR3 region is CASSFTSARSYNEQFF. CDR3 DNA sequence: TGTGCCAGCAGTTTCACTAGCGCACGCTCCTACAATGAGCAGTTCTTC.

V usage is TRBV5-6 and J usage is TRBJ1-1; possibly TRBD1 for D (5 bases). V was trimmed by 3 bases and J by 1 base, leaving 13 bases between them. Looked up from germline, CDR1 is SGHDT and CDR2 is YYEEEE. The CDR3 consists of 15 residues. CDR3 region: CASSWASGGNTEAFF. CDR3 sequence (DNA): TGTGCCAGCAGCTGGGCCTCGGGGGGGAACACTGAAGCTTTCTTT. The whole variable domain, filled in from reference TRBV5-6 and TRBJ1-1, reads DAGVTQSPTHLIKTRGQQVTLRCSPKSGHDTVSWYQQALGQGPQFIFQYYEEEERQRGNFPDRFSGHQFPNYSSELNVNALLLGDSALYLCASSWASGGNTEAFFGQGTRLTVV.

This clonotype was seen a handful of times. The J gene is TRBJ1-5, the V gene TRBV10-3; tentatively, D is TRBD1 (5 bases). This CDR3 is built from 13 residues. Per germline, CDR1 ENHRY and CDR2 SYGVKD. V was pared by 5 bases and J by 7 bases, with 12 bases between. Here the CDR3 reads CAISFGGRQPQHF. The DNA of the CDR3 is TGTGCCATCAGTTTCGGGGGAAGGCAGCCCCAGCATTTT.

This clonotype was picked up a small number of times. The chain is built from TRBV19 and TRBJ2-7, with 7 bases aligning to TRBD2. The CDR3 is 13 residues long. V lost 9 bases and J lost 2; bases outside the gene matches: 7. CDR1 is LNHDA and CDR2 is SQIVND in the germline V gene (reference sequence). CDR3 region: CASSPSGPYEQYF. As DNA, the CDR3 is TGTGCCAGCAGTCCTAGCGGACCCTACGAGCAGTACTTC.

This clonotype was seen repeatedly, ten times or more. V usage is TRBV2 and J usage is TRBJ2-5; the match to TRBD2 covers 15 bases. This CDR3 region has 14 residues. The germline CDR1 and CDR2 sequences are SNHLY and FYNNEI. Germline trimming cut 5 bases from V and 10 bases from J; bases unmatched to any gene: 5. The CDR3 is CASSLWGLAGGQYF. The CDR3 bases are TGTGCCAGCAGTTTATGGGGACTAGCGGGAGGCCAGTACTTC.

This clonotype came up a few times. V and J are TRBV19 and TRBJ2-5; D is undetermined. This CDR3 spans 16 amino acids. V was clipped by 1 base and J by 4 bases, with 16 bases between them. Germline assignment: CDR1 LNHDA and CDR2 SQIVND (reference sequence). The CDR3 bases are TGTGCCAGTAGTATAGGCCAGGACGGCCAAAGAGAGACCCAGTACTTC. This encodes CASSIGQDGQRETQYF.

J is TRBJ2-1 and V is TRBV5-1; D possibly uses TRBD1 or TRBD2 (5 bases each). Trimming pared 1 base from V and 2 bases from J, leaving 13 bases between. The CDR3 length is 16 residues. Germline assignment: CDR1 SGHRS and CDR2 YFSETQ. The CDR3: CASSLSGTPAYNEQFF. CDR3 nucleotides: TGCGCCAGCAGCTTGTCCGGGACCCCAGCCTACAATGAGCAGTTCTTC.

This sequence joins TRBV30 and TRBJ2-7; 14 bases align to TRBD2. Trimming took 4 bases from V and 6 from J; bases not matched to a gene: 8. CDR3 length: 15 residues. The germline V gene encodes CDR1 GTSNPN and CDR2 SVGIG (reference sequence). The CDR3 coding sequence is TGTGCCTGGAAGCCCCGGACTAGCGGGAGGATCGAGCAGTACTTC. It yields the protein CAWKPRTSGRIEQYF.

Comments on this clonotype: A read error may account for a junction end that differs from germline. The chain employs TRBV29-1 and TRBJ2-1; D is ambiguous. The length of the CDR3 is 15 residues. CDR1 SQVTM and CDR2 ANQGSEA come from the germline V gene. CDR3 protein: CSVEAPGPSYNEQSF. The CDR3 bases are TGCAGCGTTGAAGCCCCGGGTCCTTCCTACAATGAGCAGTCCTTC.

The rearrangement links TRBV24-1 to TRBJ2-3, with 10 positions matching TRBD2. The J segment lost 3 bases and the V segment lost 4 bases, leaving 6 bases of the junction unmatched. The CDR3 sequence is 16 residues long. The germline V gene encodes CDR1 KGHDR and CDR2 SFDVKD. CDR3 sequence reads: CATSDSGLAATDTQYF. CDR3 coding DNA: TGTGCCACCAGTGACTCAGGACTAGCGGCGACAGATACGCAGTATTTT.

This clonotype was seen only a few times. This chain connects TRBV10-3 to TRBJ2-7, with a possible D match to TRBD1 (6 bases). Germline V gene lookup returns CDR1 ENHRY and CDR2 SYGVKD. V dropped 7 bases and J dropped 2 bases, with 9 bases sitting between them. The CDR3 loop spans 12 amino acids. The CDR3 DNA reads TGTGCCATCAAGGACAGCACCTACGAGCAGTACTTC. Protein product: CAIKDSTYEQYF.

The genes are TRBV7-3 and TRBJ2-3, with TRBD1 matching 7 bases. This CDR3 is built from 14 residues. Germline V gives CDR1 SGHTA, CDR2 FQGTGA. The J segment lost 0 bases and the V segment lost 5 bases, leaving 2 bases of the junction unmatched. The CDR3 here is CASSRGQSTDTQYF. CDR3 nucleotides: TGTGCCAGCAGCCGGGGACAGAGCACAGATACGCAGTATTTT.

This clonotype was found many times. The rearrangement uses TRBV7-9 and TRBJ2-3, with 10 positions matching TRBD2. The CDR3 has 17 residues. Trimming at V came to 11 bases and at J to 0 bases, leaving 14 bases not matched to a gene. Germline CDR1 SEHNR, CDR2 FQNEAQ (reference sequence). The CDR3 spells CASKAPSGRRSTDTQYF. CDR3 nucleotide sequence: TGTGCCTCAAAAGCCCCTAGCGGGAGACGAAGCACAGATACGCAGTATTTT.

This clonotype appeared a few times. The CDR3 region is CASSEGTVTYEQYF. In DNA form, the CDR3 reads TGCGCCAGCAGTGAGGGGACGGTGACCTACGAGCAGTACTTC. The chain carries TRBV10-2 and TRBJ2-7, with D perhaps given as TRBD1 or TRBD2 (5 bases each). This CDR3 contains 14 residues. Trimming removed 2 bases at V and 2 bases at J, with 10 bases between. Germline CDR1 reads WSHSY; CDR2 reads SAAADI.

This clonotype was observed many times. The chain carries TRBV7-2 and TRBJ1-2; maybe TRBD1 (6 bases). The CDR3 consists of 15 residues. The V end lost 2 bases, the J end lost 4 bases, and 14 bases lay between the germline ends. CDR1 is SGHTA, CDR2 FQGNSA, per germline. This CDR3 is CASSLQTGSIYGYTF. DNA of the CDR3: TGTGCCAGCAGCTTACAAACAGGGTCGATCTATGGCTACACCTTC.

Many counts were recorded for this clonotype. The chain couples TRBV30 to TRBJ2-1, with 11 bases identical to TRBD2. V was pared by 2 bases and J by 7 bases, with 7 bases of the junction left unmatched. Germline V gene data show CDR1 as GTSNPN and CDR2 as SVGIG (reference sequence). The CDR3 runs to 15 residues. The CDR3 loop reads CAWSLRLAGRNEQFF. CDR3 nucleotides: TGTGCCTGGAGTCTTCGACTAGCGGGAAGGAATGAGCAGTTCTTC.